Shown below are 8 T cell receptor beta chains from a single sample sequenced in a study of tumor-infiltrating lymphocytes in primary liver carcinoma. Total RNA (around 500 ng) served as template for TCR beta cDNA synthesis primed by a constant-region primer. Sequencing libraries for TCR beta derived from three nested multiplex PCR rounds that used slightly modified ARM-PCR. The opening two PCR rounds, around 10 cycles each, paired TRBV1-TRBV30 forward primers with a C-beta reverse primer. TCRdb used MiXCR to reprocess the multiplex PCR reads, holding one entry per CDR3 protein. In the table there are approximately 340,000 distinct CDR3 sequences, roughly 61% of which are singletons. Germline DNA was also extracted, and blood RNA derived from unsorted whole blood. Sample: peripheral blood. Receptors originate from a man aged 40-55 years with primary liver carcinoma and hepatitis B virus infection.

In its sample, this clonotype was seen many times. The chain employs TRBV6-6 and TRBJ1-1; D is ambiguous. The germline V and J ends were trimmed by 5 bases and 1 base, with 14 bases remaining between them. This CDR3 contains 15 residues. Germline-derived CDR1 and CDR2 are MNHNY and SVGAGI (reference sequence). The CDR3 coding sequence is TGTGCCAGCAGTAAAAGACTCCCTGGGAACACTGAAGCTTTCTTT. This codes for CASSKRLPGNTEAFF.

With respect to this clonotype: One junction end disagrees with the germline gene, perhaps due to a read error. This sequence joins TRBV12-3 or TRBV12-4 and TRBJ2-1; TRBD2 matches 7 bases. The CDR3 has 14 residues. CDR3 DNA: TGTGCTAGCAGTTCCCCCGTGACTAGCTTTTTGCAGTTCTTC. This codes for CASSSPVTSFLQFF.

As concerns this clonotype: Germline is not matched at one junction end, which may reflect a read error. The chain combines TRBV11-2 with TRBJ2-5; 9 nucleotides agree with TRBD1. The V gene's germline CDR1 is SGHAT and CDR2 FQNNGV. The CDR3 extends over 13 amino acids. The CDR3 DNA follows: TGTGCCAGCAGCGACAGGGGGGCAGAGGCCCAGTGCTTC. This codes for CASSDRGAEAQCF.

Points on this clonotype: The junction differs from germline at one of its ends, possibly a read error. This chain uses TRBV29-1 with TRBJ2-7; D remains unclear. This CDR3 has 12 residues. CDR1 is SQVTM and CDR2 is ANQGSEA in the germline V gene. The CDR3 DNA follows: TGCATCGTTGAAGAAACAGTGTACGAGCAGTACTTC. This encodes CIVEETVYEQYF.

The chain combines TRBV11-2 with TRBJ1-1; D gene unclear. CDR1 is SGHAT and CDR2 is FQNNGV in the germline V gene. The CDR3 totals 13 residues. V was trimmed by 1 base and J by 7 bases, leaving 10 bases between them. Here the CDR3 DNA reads TGTGCCAGCAGCTTAGGCGCAGTGAGTGAAGCTTTCTTT. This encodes CASSLGAVSEAFF.

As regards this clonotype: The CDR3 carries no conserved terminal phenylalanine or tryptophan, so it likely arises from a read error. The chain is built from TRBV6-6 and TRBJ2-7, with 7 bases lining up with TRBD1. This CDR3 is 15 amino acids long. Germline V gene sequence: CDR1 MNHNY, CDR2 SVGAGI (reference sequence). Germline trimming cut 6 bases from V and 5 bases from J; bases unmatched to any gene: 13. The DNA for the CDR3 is TGTGCCAGCAGCCCACTGACAGGGTTTACCAACGAGCAGTACCTC. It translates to CASSPLTGFTNEQYL.

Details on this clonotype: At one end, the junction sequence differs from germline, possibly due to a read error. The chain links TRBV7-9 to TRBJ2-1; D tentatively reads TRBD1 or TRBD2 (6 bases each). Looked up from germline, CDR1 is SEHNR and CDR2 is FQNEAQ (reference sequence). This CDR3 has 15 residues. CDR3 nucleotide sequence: TGTGGCAGCAGCCCAGATAGGGGGGCCTACAATGAGCAATTCTTC. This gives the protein CGSSPDRGAYNEQFF.

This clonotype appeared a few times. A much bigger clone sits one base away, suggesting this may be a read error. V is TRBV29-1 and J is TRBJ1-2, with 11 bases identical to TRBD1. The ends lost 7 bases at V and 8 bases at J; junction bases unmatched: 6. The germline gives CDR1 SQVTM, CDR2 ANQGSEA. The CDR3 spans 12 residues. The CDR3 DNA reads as TGCAGCGCTTGGACAGGGGGCTGGGGCTACACCTTC. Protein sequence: CSAWTGGWGYTF.